This T cell receptor (beta chain) comes out of a study of CD8+CD57+ T cells in acquired aplastic anemia. Study summary: The DNA of sorted CD4+ and CD8+ cells averaged approximately 2.9 ug.

With 6 bases clipped from V and 4 bases from J, the junction kept 9 bases outside the gene matches. The CDR3 runs to 15 residues. Before being chosen for sequencing, patients had shown CD8+CD57+ cell expansion by flow cytometry. In all patients, the disease was severe acquired aplastic anemia. Profiles of TCR beta VDJ and CDR3 were generated from a genomic DNA template. Via MiXCR, TCRdb re-called the reads, giving one row per CDR3 protein. The sample holds about 200,000 distinct CDR3 sequences; 55% to 65% are singletons and the top ten take under 60%. The sequenced sample was sorted CD4+, CD8+, or CD8+CD57+ T cells (not recorded which) from PBMCs. The chain couples TRBV12-3 or TRBV12-4 to TRBJ2-3, with 8 bases lining up with TRBD1. This TCR came from a human donor with aplastic anemia. CDR3 region: CASRKTGVLADTQYF. The CDR3 DNA is TGTGCCAGCAGAAAGACAGGGGTCCTGGCAGATACGCAGTATTTT.